The rows below give T cell receptor beta chains drawn from one sample of a study of shared clonotypes between healthy human individuals. The table came from immunoSEQ multiplex PCR; TCRdb's copy has only in-frame clones and leaves some out. The table records over a million clones, over 95% of them present only once. The sequencing sample was made of naive CD4+ T cells sorted from blood. Source of these receptors: a young man in good health. Both conserved end residues are part of each CDR3. D genes are given only for firm matches. Size is omitted from some rows. Given values are once, few, many or a class for expanded clones.

>-|TRBD2|TRBV18|TRBJ2-7
TGTGCCAGCTCACCACCTGGACTAGCGGGAACCTACGAGCAGTACTTC
CASSPPGLAGTYEQYF
>-|-|TRBV5-5|TRBJ1-1
TGTGCCAGCAGCGCTATAAGCCCTCGGTACACTGAAGCTTTCTTT
CASSAISPRYTEAFF
>-|-|TRBV7-9|TRBJ2-7
TGTGCCAGCAGCCCCCTCGGGGGAGTTGTCGAGCAGTACTTC
CASSPLGGVVEQYF
>-|-|TRBV29-1|TRBJ1-2
TGCAGCGCCCCCACAGGGACTAACTATGGCTACACCTTC
CSAPTGTNYGYTF
>-|-|TRBV6-1|TRBJ1-1
TGTGCCAGCAGTGATGGGACATTTAACACTGAAGCTTTCTTT
CASSDGTFNTEAFF
>-|-|TRBV29-1|TRBJ1-2
TGCAGCGTTATTTGGGGGACTTCCTATGGCTACACCTTC
CSVIWGTSYGYTF
>-|TRBD2|TRBV9|TRBJ2-1
TGTGCCAGCAGCGTAGCTACCCCGACTAGCGGGATCAGGTTTGAGCAGTTCTTC
CASSVATPTSGIRFEQFF
>once|TRBD1|TRBV7-2|TRBJ2-1
TGTGCCAGCAGCTTCCCCCCAGGGGGCGCTTACAATGAGCAGTTCTTC
CASSFPPGGAYNEQFF
>-|-|TRBV19|TRBJ2-7
TGTGCCAGTAGTACCGATTCCTACGAGCAGTACTTC
CASSTDSYEQYF
>-|-|TRBV7-6|TRBJ1-5
TGTGCCAGCAGCTTAGGCCCAAAGGGGGGGGCGGAGCCCCAGCATTTT
CASSLGPKGGAEPQHF
>-|-|TRBV2|TRBJ2-5
TGTGCCAGCAGTGAACAGGGGCGCGGTGAGACCCAGTACTTC
CASSEQGRGETQYF
>once|TRBD2|TRBV4-3|TRBJ2-5
TGCGCCAGCAGCCAAGAAGCCAGCGGGAGTACGGAGACCCAGTACTTC
CASSQEASGSTETQYF
>-|TRBD2|TRBV28|TRBJ2-7
TGTGCCAGCAGGACTAGCGGCCGCTACGAGCAGTACTTC
CASRTSGRYEQYF
>-|-|TRBV7-6|TRBJ1-5
TGTGCCAGCAGCGCGCGCGGAGCGCGACAGCCCCAGCATTTT
CASSARGARQPQHF
>-|TRBD2|TRBV18|TRBJ2-1
TGTGCCAGCTCACCACCGGGACTAGTCGACAATGAGCAGTTCTTC
CASSPPGLVDNEQFF
>-|-|TRBV19|TRBJ2-3
TGTGCCAGTAGCAAAGAGACGCTCGATACGCAGTATTTT
CASSKETLDTQYF
>-|-|TRBV5-1|TRBJ1-1
TGCGCCAGCAGCTTAGGAAGTTCTGTGGGGACTGAAGCTTTCTTT
CASSLGSSVGTEAFF
>-|-|TRBV5-5|TRBJ2-3
TGTGCCAGCAGCCCCCAGGGGGATACGCAGTATTTT
CASSPQGDTQYF
>-|-|TRBV7-9|TRBJ2-5
TGTGCCAGCAGCCTATCGGGACCACCATTAACCCAGTACTTC
CASSLSGPPLTQYF
>-|TRBD1|TRBV2|TRBJ2-1
TGTGCCAGCAGTGCAAAGGTGGGGACAGCCGACAATGAGCAGTTCTTC
CASSAKVGTADNEQFF
>-|-|TRBV30|TRBJ2-7
TGTGCCTGGAGTGTATCCGGACCTTACGAGCAGTACTTC
CAWSVSGPYEQYF
>-|-|TRBV2|TRBJ1-2
TGTGCCAGCAGGGAACGGGACAAACGATGCACCTTC
CASRERDKRCTF
>-|-|TRBV19|TRBJ1-5
TGTGCCAGTAGTATGCAGATCCGTCAGCCCCAGCATTTT
CASSMQIRQPQHF
>-|-|TRBV6-6|TRBJ1-1
TGTGCCAGCTATCGAGACGTGAACACTGAAGCTTTCTTT
CASYRDVNTEAFF
>-|TRBD1|TRBV27|TRBJ2-7
TGTGCCAGCAGTCCACGACGAGACAGGGGGCATTACGAGCAGTACTTC
CASSPRRDRGHYEQYF
>-|TRBD2|TRBV5-1|TRBJ2-1
TGCGCCAGCAGCTTCCACAGTGGTACTAGCGGGACCCCGGTCACAAACTACAATGAGCAGTTCTTC
CASSFHSGTSGTPVTNYNEQFF
>-|-|TRBV18|TRBJ2-7
TGTGCCAGCTCACCAGACCCCTACGAGCAGTACTTC
CASSPDPYEQYF
>-|TRBD2|TRBV9|TRBJ2-1
TGTGCCAGCAGCGTAGGGGAGCGGGAGGCTTTCTTCTTC
CASSVGEREAFFF
>-|TRBD2|TRBV18|TRBJ2-5
TGTGCCAGCTCACCAAGTACTAGCGGGGGAGAGACCCAGTACTTC
CASSPSTSGGETQYF
>once|TRBD2|TRBV5-4|TRBJ2-7
TGTGCCAGCAGCTTGCCTAGCGGGAAAAGCTACTACGAGCAGTACTTC
CASSLPSGKSYYEQYF
>-|TRBD1|TRBV5-4|TRBJ1-1
TGTGCCAGCAGCTTGTACAGGGGGGATTGGAACACTGAAGCTTTCTTT
CASSLYRGDWNTEAFF
>-|TRBD2|TRBV10-1|TRBJ2-1
TGCGCCAGCAGTGGCTTCAGCGGGAGCTCCTACAATGAGCAGTTCTTC
CASSGFSGSSYNEQFF
>-|TRBD2|TRBV28|TRBJ2-5
TGTGCCAGCAGTTACTTAGCGGGAGGTGGGCGGGAGACCCAGTACTTC
CASSYLAGGGRETQYF
>once|-|TRBV5-6|TRBJ1-5
TGTGCCAGCAGCGCCCGCGGGAGACAGTCTAAGCCCCAGCATTTT
CASSARGRQSKPQHF
>once|-|TRBV27|TRBJ2-7
TGTGCCAGCAGTTTCCTACAGTCCTACGAGCAGTACTTC
CASSFLQSYEQYF
>-|-|TRBV7-6|TRBJ1-5
TGTGCCAGCAGCTTAGGCCAGGTCAGCAATCAGCCCCAGCATTTT
CASSLGQVSNQPQHF
>-|-|TRBV6-6|TRBJ2-7
TGTGCCAGCAGTTCCGACAGGCTCGAGCAGTACTTC
CASSSDRLEQYF
>-|-|TRBV6-6|TRBJ1-1
TGTGCCAGCAGAGCCACGGGGGGATCGAACACTGAAGCTTTCTTT
CASRATGGSNTEAFF
>-|TRBD1|TRBV30|TRBJ1-4
TGTGCCTGGAGTGTATCAGGGGGCAGTGAAAAACTGTTTTTT
CAWSVSGGSEKLFF
>-|-|TRBV5-8|TRBJ2-7
TGTGCCAGCAGCTTGACGGTATCCTACGAGCAGTACTTC
CASSLTVSYEQYF
>-|TRBD2|TRBV28|TRBJ2-1
TGTGCCAGCAGTTTCCGGACTAGCGGGAGTCGGTACAATGAGCAGTTCTTC
CASSFRTSGSRYNEQFF
>once|TRBD1|TRBV10-3|TRBJ2-7
TGTGCCATCAGTCTAGGACAGGGGGGCTCCTACGAGCAGTACTTC
CAISLGQGGSYEQYF
>-|TRBD1|TRBV19|TRBJ2-5
TGTGCCAGTAGTATAGTAGGGACAGGGGGAGAGACCCAGTACTTC
CASSIVGTGGETQYF
>-|-|TRBV4-3|TRBJ1-1
TGCGCCAGCAGCGGCACTATGAACACTGAAGCTTTCTTT
CASSGTMNTEAFF
>-|TRBD1|TRBV28|TRBJ2-7
TGTGCCAGCAGGGAACCCGACAGGGTACCCGACGAGCAGTACTTC
CASREPDRVPDEQYF
>-|TRBD2|TRBV5-1|TRBJ2-5
TGCGCCAGCAGCCGAGGACTAGCGGGAGGTTCGTACTTC
CASSRGLAGGSYF
>-|-|TRBV18|TRBJ2-4
TGTGCCAGCTCACCAACTCGTAACAGGTCTCAAAACATTCAGTACTTC
CASSPTRNRSQNIQYF
>-|-|TRBV28|TRBJ1-5
TGTGCCAGCAGCGTCATACAGGGATTCAATCAGCCCCAGCATTTT
CASSVIQGFNQPQHF
>-|-|TRBV5-4|TRBJ1-2
TGTGCCAGCAGCTTGTTCGTCAGTAGGGGCGGTGGCTACACCTTC
CASSLFVSRGGGYTF
>-|-|TRBV29-1|TRBJ1-2
TGCAGCGCTGAAGTCAGGGTAGGCTACACCTTC
CSAEVRVGYTF
>-|-|TRBV4-1|TRBJ2-5
TGCGCCAGCAGCCAAGAGGGAGTAGCGCGTATGGAGACCCAGTACTTC
CASSQEGVARMETQYF
>-|TRBD1|TRBV18|TRBJ2-1
TGTGCCAGCTCACAAGGGGGCAGCTCCTACAATGAGCAGTTCTTC
CASSQGGSSYNEQFF